These 13 T cell receptor beta chains were sequenced from one sample in a study of shared clonotypes between healthy human individuals. Only in-frame clones appear in the TCRdb table, and some are missing; sequencing was by immunoSEQ multiplex PCR. The repertoire includes under 600,000 clones, about 98% of them detected once, and approximately 0.33% sits in the top ten. Naive CD8 cells, CD45RO-negative and positively selected for CCR7, excluded terminally differentiated effector memory CD45RA+ cells. The sequencing input was naive CD8+ T cells sorted from blood. The receptor set was obtained from a man aged 25 to 40 in good health.

The chain is built from TRBV7-6 and TRBJ2-7, with D perhaps matching TRBD2 (5 bases). V was pared by 0 bases and J by 6 bases, with 15 bases between. In germline, CDR1 is SGHVS, CDR2 FNYEAQ. This CDR3 has 15 residues. The DNA for the CDR3 is TGTGCCAGCAGCTTAGCGATGGGGTTTGCGGGCGAGCAGTACTTC. It yields the protein CASSLAMGFAGEQYF.

This chain links TRBV29-1 with TRBJ2-1, with 8 bases aligning to TRBD2. This CDR3 region has 16 residues. Germline assignment: CDR1 SQVTM and CDR2 ANQGSEA. Trimming at V came to 4 bases and at J to 0 bases, leaving 8 bases not matched to a gene. The CDR3 DNA reads TGCAGCGTTGGTCAGCGGGGGAGCAGCTCCTACAATGAGCAGTTCTTC. This gives the protein CSVGQRGSSSYNEQFF.

Only one count was recorded for this clone. This rearrangement joins TRBV28 to TRBJ2-2, with D possibly TRBD1 on 8 matching bases. Trimming took 9 bases from V and 4 from J, leaving 15 bases between them. CDR3 size: 14 residues. The germline V gene has CDR1 MDHEN and CDR2 SYDVKM. The CDR3 nucleotides read TGTGCCAGTAACAGGGGGAGGGCCACCGGGGAGCTGTTTTTT. This translates into CASNRGRATGELFF. Full variable domain (outside the CDR3, taken from reference TRBV28 and TRBJ2-2): DVKVTQSSRYLVKRTGEKVFLECVQDMDHENMFWYRQDPGLGLRLIYFSYDVKMKEKGDIPEGYSVSREKKERFSLILESASTNQTSMYLCASNRGRATGELFFGEGSRLTVL.

The J gene is TRBJ2-1, the V gene TRBV2, with TRBD2 identical over 10 bases. Germline values: CDR1 SNHLY, CDR2 FYNNEI. This CDR3 is 15 amino acids long. CDR3 DNA sequence: TGTGCAAACTCACTAGCGGGAACAGACGGCAATGAGCAGTTCTTC. Translation: CANSLAGTDGNEQFF.

CDR3 loop: CASSTLFGEQFF. The DNA of the CDR3 is TGTGCCAGCAGCACCCTATTTGGTGAGCAGTTCTTC. The V and J genes are TRBV7-9 and TRBJ2-1; no definite D call. V lost 5 bases to trimming and J lost 9 bases, with 11 bases between them. Germline lookup yields CDR1 SEHNR and CDR2 FQNEAQ (reference sequence). This CDR3 is built from 12 residues.

This clone has more than one count but fewer than ten. This chain connects TRBV18 to TRBJ1-5; D unclear. The ends were cut back, 5 bases at V and 2 bases at J, with 10 bases in the middle. The CDR3 has 14 amino acids. Germline assignment: CDR1 KGHSH and CDR2 LQKENI. The CDR3, as DNA: TGTGCCAGCTCAAGCCTAGAACGCAATCAGCCCCAGCATTTT. Amino acids: CASSSLERNQPQHF.

The V and J genes are TRBV27 and TRBJ2-2; no clear D gene. The CDR3 is 16 amino acids. Trimming removed 0 bases at V and 4 bases at J, with 12 bases between. Germline lookup yields CDR1 MNHEY and CDR2 SMNVEV (reference sequence). The CDR3, as DNA: TGTGCCAGCAGTTTATCGAAGTTTTCCGGCACCGGGGAGCTGTTTTTT. Translation: CASSLSKFSGTGELFF.

A word on this clone: This specimen includes other DNA sequences encoding the same CDR3. V gene TRBV29-1 combines with J gene TRBJ2-7; D may correspond to TRBD1 or TRBD2 (6 bases each). The V end lost 6 bases, the J end lost 0 bases, and 12 bases lay between the germline ends. From germline, CDR1 is SQVTM and CDR2 ANQGSEA. The CDR3 covers 13 residues. CDR3 sequence: CSVQGLSSYEQYF. In DNA, the CDR3 is TGCAGCGTACAGGGACTCTCCTCCTACGAGCAGTACTTC.

Regarding this clone: At one boundary the junction diverges from the germline segment, which might be a read error. The chain joins TRBV7-9 to TRBJ1-2; weak D call: TRBD1 (5 bases). Germline V gene sequence: CDR1 SEHNR, CDR2 FQNEAQ (reference sequence). The CDR3 loop spans 12 amino acids. CDR3 nucleotide sequence: TGTGCCAGCAGCTTAGATGGGGCGGCGCCGTCCTTC. It encodes CASSLDGAAPSF.

The gene calls are TRBV27 and TRBJ2-7; either TRBD1 or TRBD2 may fit D (5 bases each). The germline V and J ends were trimmed by 3 bases and 3 bases, with 12 bases remaining between them. Germline V lookup: CDR1 MNHEY, CDR2 SMNVEV (reference sequence). This CDR3 region has 14 residues. Here the CDR3 DNA reads TGTGCCAGCAGTTTTGGGGACGCTTACTACGAGCAGTACTTC. As protein: CASSFGDAYYEQYF.

V is TRBV15 and J is TRBJ2-7; D remains unclear. The CDR3 has 15 amino acids. Deletions cut 3 bases from V and 2 bases from J, with 14 bases between. CDR1 is LNHNV, CDR2 YYDKDF, per germline (reference sequence). CDR3 amino acids: CATSSTDSAPYEQYF. For the CDR3, the DNA is TGTGCCACCAGCAGTACCGACTCGGCTCCCTACGAGCAGTACTTC.

This chain uses TRBV2 with TRBJ2-1; D may be TRBD2 (6 bases). Germline values: CDR1 SNHLY, CDR2 FYNNEI. This CDR3 spans 15 amino acids. The V end lost 7 bases, the J end lost 6 bases, and 19 bases lay between the germline ends. Written as DNA, the CDR3 is TGTGCCAGCATTCTCCCTCTAGCTAGCGTCAATGAGCAGTTCTTC. It specifies CASILPLASVNEQFF.

The chain couples TRBV28 to TRBJ2-7; no definite D call. The CDR3 loop spans 10 amino acids. Looked up from germline, CDR1 is MDHEN and CDR2 is SYDVKM. V lost 2 bases, J lost 5 bases, and 1 base lay in between. CDR3 nucleotides: TGTGCCAGCAGTTTACACGAGCAGTACTTC. Its protein product is CASSLHEQYF.